The 7 T cell receptor beta chains reported below all come from one sample, sequenced in a study of somatic mutations in cytotoxic T cells in rheumatoid arthritis. The data were produced by immunoSEQ multiplex PCR, yet TCRdb's version contains in-frame clones alone and is incomplete. Among about 4,400 clones, approximately 90% were seen once, and the ten largest hold about 31%. The source material was CD8+ T cells sorted from blood. These receptors came from a woman aged 70-85 years with rheumatoid arthritis.

Regarding this clone: Germline and junction disagree at one end, which may indicate a read error. This rearrangement joins TRBV7-6 to TRBJ2-1; TRBD2 is a possible D gene (8 bases). Looked up from germline, CDR1 is SGHVS and CDR2 is FNYEAQ. This CDR3 is 13 amino acids long. The CDR3: CASSLRGGSGMVF. The DNA for the CDR3 is TGTGCCAGCAGCCTCAGGGGGGGTAGCGGGATGGTCTTC.

Comments on this clone: Other DNA sequences in this sample translate to the same CDR3. The rearrangement joins TRBV6-1 to TRBJ2-1, with a tentative D call TRBD1 (5 bases). The CDR3 consists of 10 residues. CDR1 is MNHNS and CDR2 is SASEGT in the germline V gene. Trimming removed 8 bases from V and 15 bases from J, with 14 bases in between. The CDR3 nucleotides are TGTGCCAGCGCTTCAGGGCATCTGTTCTTC. Its protein product is CASASGHLFF.

The chain combines TRBV28 with TRBJ2-1; 10 positions match TRBD1. V was pared by 7 bases and J by 6 bases, with 9 bases of the junction left unmatched. CDR3 length equals 15 residues. The germline V gene has CDR1 MDHEN and CDR2 SYDVKM. The CDR3 region has the DNA TGTGCCAGCACCCCGGGGGACAGGGGAGGCAATGAGCAGTTCTTC. This sequence encodes CASTPGDRGGNEQFF.

This chain connects TRBV7-8 to TRBJ2-5; TRBD1 might be the D (5 bases). V shed 0 bases and J shed 0 bases, with 8 bases lying between them. Germline assignment: CDR1 SGHVS and CDR2 FQNEAQ. CDR3 length: 15 amino acids. The DNA of the CDR3 is TGTGCCAGCAGCTTAGCCAGGGCGTACCAAGAGACCCAGTACTTC. As protein: CASSLARAYQETQYF.

The chain combines TRBV7-9 with TRBJ1-1, with D perhaps TRBD1 (6 bases). Trimming removed 4 bases at V and 1 base at J, with 13 bases between. Germline CDR1 SEHNR, CDR2 FQNEAQ (reference sequence). This CDR3 is built from 15 residues. CDR3 sequence: CASSWAPGENTEAFF. The CDR3 DNA reads as TGTGCCAGCAGCTGGGCCCCAGGGGAGAACACTGAAGCTTTCTTT.

This clone appeared a single time. The chain joins TRBV5-3 to TRBJ2-3; maybe TRBD2 (7 bases). TRBV5-3 is noted as an ORF with a role that remains uncertain. V was pared by 4 bases and J by 2 bases, with 14 bases between. The CDR3 runs 15 residues. The CDR3 spells CARSGGGQITDTQYF. Written as DNA, the CDR3 is TGTGCCAGAAGCGGGGGGGGGCAAATCACAGATACGCAGTATTTT.

This clone was seen only once. V and J are TRBV28 and TRBJ2-7, with 8 bases lining up with TRBD2. In germline, CDR1 is MDHEN, CDR2 SYDVKM. This CDR3 is built from 14 residues. V lost 3 bases and J lost 0; bases outside the gene matches: 1. Here the CDR3 reads CASSFSGSSYEQYF. CDR3 nucleotides: TGTGCCAGCAGTTTCAGCGGGAGCTCCTACGAGCAGTACTTC.